The 9 T cell receptor beta chains presented below share a single source sample, sequenced in a study of regulatory dendritic cells for organ transplantation (dated by TCRdb to the late 2010s). Preparation of the library involved the immunoSEQ multiplex PCR assay. The source is immuneACCESS, and TCRdb retained only in-frame sequences with V and J called. Part of the clones is not carried over; for the studies checked, unresolved V genes explain less than half of this, and the remainder is unexplained. The sample has 25,000 to 30,000 clones on record, roughly 85% of them singletons. The ten largest clones capture 2.2% of the sample. Sequenced material: memory CD4+ T cells from blood. The cell subset or site label, as the study defines it: CD45RO+ memory T cells. All receptors derive from a human donor in good health.

This sequence joins TRBV11-2 and TRBJ2-1, with 7 bases fitting TRBD1. There are 13 residues in the CDR3. Per germline, CDR1 SGHAT and CDR2 FQNNGV. Trimming at V came to 6 bases and at J to 4 bases, leaving 3 bases not matched to a gene. The chain's CDR3 is CASRPGGYNEQFF. CDR3 bases: TGTGCCAGCAGACCAGGGGGTTACAATGAGCAGTTCTTC.

The chain employs TRBV30 and TRBJ1-2; 10 bases align to TRBD1. Germline CDR1 reads GTSNPN; CDR2 reads SVGIG (reference sequence). There are 13 residues in the CDR3. The V and J ends lost 0 bases and 6 bases, in that order; junction bases with no gene match: 1. CDR3 residues: CAWSVGQGDGYTF. The CDR3, as DNA: TGTGCCTGGAGTGTAGGACAGGGGGATGGCTACACCTTC.

This sequence joins TRBV6-1 and TRBJ2-7; D possibly matches TRBD1 or TRBD2 (6 bases each). Trimming removed 3 bases from V and 3 bases from J, with 12 bases in between. This CDR3 is built from 14 residues. The germline CDR1 and CDR2 sequences are MNHNS and SASEGT. The CDR3 DNA reads as TGTGCCAGCAGTGACTGGGGGGCTAGCTACGAGCAGTACTTC. It codes for CASSDWGASYEQYF.

This chain links TRBV6-6 with TRBJ1-1; perhaps TRBD1 as D (6 bases). This CDR3 is built from 12 residues. CDR1 is MNHNY, CDR2 SVGAGI, per germline (reference sequence). V was pared by 4 bases and J by 8 bases, with 11 bases between. Here the CDR3 DNA reads TGTGCCAGCAGTTCTCCAACAGGGGAAGCTTTCTTT. Translated, it gives CASSSPTGEAFF.

The chain is built from TRBV7-2 and TRBJ2-7; D gene ambiguous. This CDR3 is built from 19 residues. The ends were cut back, 5 bases at V and 1 base at J, with 27 bases in the middle. CDR1 is SGHTA, CDR2 FQGNSA, per germline. In DNA form, the CDR3 reads TGTGCCAGCAGCCCCACCCGGATATCCCTAGGCCATGCTTCCTACGAGCAGTACTTC. It encodes CASSPTRISLGHASYEQYF.

The chain couples TRBV30 to TRBJ1-4; weak D call: TRBD1 (6 bases). V dropped 1 base and J dropped 6 bases, with 12 bases sitting between them. Germline CDR1 and CDR2: GTSNPN and SVGIG (reference sequence). This CDR3 has 14 residues. The CDR3 region is CAWSETGSHEKLFF. The CDR3 nucleotides read TGTGCCTGGAGTGAAACAGGGTCCCATGAAAAACTGTTTTTT.

This chain joins TRBV4-3 and TRBJ1-3; no reliable D call. The V and J ends lost 0 bases and 2 bases respectively, with 14 bases between them. CDR1 and CDR2 (germline): LGHNA, YSLEER. This CDR3 comprises 17 residues. The CDR3 protein is CASSQEVRTDTGNTIYF. DNA for the CDR3: TGCGCCAGCAGCCAAGAAGTGAGAACGGATACTGGAAACACCATATATTTT.

The chain employs TRBV10-3 and TRBJ1-1; a possible D gene is TRBD1 (6 bases). Looked up from germline, CDR1 is ENHRY and CDR2 is SYGVKD. This CDR3 region has 13 residues. V gave up 6 bases and J gave up 0 bases, with 8 bases separating them. The CDR3 protein is CAIRDSLNTEAFF. The CDR3 nucleotides read TGTGCCATCAGGGACAGTTTGAACACTGAAGCTTTCTTT.

The rearrangement links TRBV5-5 to TRBJ2-7; D unresolved. The CDR3 runs 15 residues. V was pared by 5 bases and J by 0 bases, with 15 bases between. CDR1 and CDR2 (germline): SGHKS, YYEKEE (reference sequence). CDR3 sequence (DNA): TGTGCCAGCAGTGTAGGCGGTGTTACCTCCTACGAGCAGTACTTC. Amino acids: CASSVGGVTSYEQYF.